A single sample gave rise to the 28 T cell receptor beta chains below, sequenced in a study of CD8 T cells in ankylosing spondylitis (dated by TCRdb to the late 2010s). Libraries came from 5' RACE. TCRdb records Illumina HiSeq 2500 as the sequencer. TCRdb trimmed the raw reads at Q25, called clones with MiXCR and kept productive beta chains. Each entry merges the rows of one CDR3 protein and shows their most common DNA and genes. For this sample the table gives fewer than 350,000 distinct CDR3 sequences, of which approximately 10% were detected only once. The ten largest clones represent roughly 9.1% of the sample. Sequencing used blood, either unsorted or a sorted T cell fraction (not recorded which). The receptors shown here come from a female donor with ankylosing spondylitis or in good health (not recorded which).

This clonotype has a count of ten or more. The CDR3 sequence: CSARGGRIGVDEQFF. CDR3 DNA sequence: TGCAGTGCTAGGGGAGGACGGATCGGGGTCGATGAGCAGTTCTTC. The V and J genes are TRBV20-1 and TRBJ2-1; D is possibly TRBD2 (6 bases). The ends were cut back, 3 bases at V and 8 bases at J, with 20 bases in the middle. The CDR3 spans 15 residues. The germline CDR1 and CDR2 sequences are DFQATT and SNEGSKA (reference sequence).

This clonotype was observed many times. This chain joins TRBV5-1 and TRBJ1-1, with 7 positions matching TRBD1. J was trimmed by 1 base and V by 4 bases; bases with no gene match: 4. The germline CDR1 and CDR2 sequences are SGHRS and YFSETQ. The CDR3 is 14 residues long. The CDR3 region is CASSEGQSNTEAFF. In nucleotides, the CDR3 is TGCGCCAGCAGCGAGGGACAGTCGAACACTGAAGCTTTCTTT.

This clonotype was seen only a few times. The chain recombines TRBV16 with TRBJ1-5; the D is unclear. Germline V gives CDR1 KGHSY, CDR2 FQNENV. The ends were cut back, 6 bases at V and 0 bases at J, with 12 bases in the middle. The CDR3 has 15 residues. CDR3 in amino acids: CASSSDGDSNQPQHF. CDR3 DNA sequence: TGTGCCAGCAGTTCCGACGGGGATAGCAATCAGCCCCAGCATTTT.

As to this clonotype: Possible read error: a much larger clone is one base away. The chain joins TRBV20-1 to TRBJ2-1; 12 bases fit TRBD2. This CDR3 contains 15 residues. In germline, CDR1 is DFQATT, CDR2 SNEGSKA (reference sequence). V lost 3 bases and J lost 3; bases outside the gene matches: 3. This CDR3 reads CSASPTSGSYNEQFF. For the CDR3, the DNA is TGCAGTGCTAGCCCGACTAGCGGGAGCTACAATGAGCAGTTCTTC.

This clonotype has only a few counts. The V and J genes are TRBV12-3 or TRBV12-4 and TRBJ2-6, with D possibly being TRBD2 (5 bases). This CDR3 is 18 amino acids long. Trimming removed 3 bases at V and 1 base at J, with 16 bases between. In nucleotides, the CDR3 is TGTGCCAGCAGTTTTGGACTTGGGATACCATCTGGGGCCAACGTCCTGACTTTC. Amino acid sequence: CASSFGLGIPSGANVLTF.

This clonotype was counted a few times. The V gene is TRBV29-1, the J gene TRBJ2-5; TRBD2 matches at 10 bases. The germline gives CDR1 SQVTM, CDR2 ANQGSEA. CDR3 size: 16 residues. The trim removed 6 bases at V and 2 bases at J, leaving 12 bases unmatched. The CDR3 DNA reads TGCAGCGTGGCCAAGGGACTAGCGATCCCACAAGAGACCCAGTACTTC. It specifies CSVAKGLAIPQETQYF.

V and J are TRBV7-9 and TRBJ2-1; D remains unclear. V lost 6 bases and J 5 bases, leaving 17 bases between the germline ends. Germline values: CDR1 SEHNR, CDR2 FQNEAQ (reference sequence). The CDR3 loop spans 15 amino acids. DNA of the CDR3: TGTGCCAGCAGGACCTACGACAAAAGGGACAATGAGCAGTTCTTC. It codes for CASRTYDKRDNEQFF.

This clonotype was observed many times. The V and J genes are TRBV20-1 and TRBJ2-7; 11 nucleotides line up with TRBD2. V shed 6 bases, J shed 4 bases, and the junction held 8 bases outside the gene matches. The CDR3 totals 14 residues. Germline V CDR1 and CDR2: DFQATT, SNEGSKA (reference sequence). This chain's CDR3 is CSAISGRGLYEQYF. CDR3 coding DNA: TGCAGTGCCATTAGCGGGAGGGGATTATACGAGCAGTACTTC.

This clonotype has more than one count but fewer than ten. The rearrangement uses TRBV12-3 or TRBV12-4 and TRBJ1-3, with a tentative D call TRBD1 (5 bases). V was trimmed by 2 bases and J by 1 base, leaving 15 bases between them. The length of the CDR3 is 17 residues. The CDR3 DNA reads TGTGCCAGCAGTTTATGGACAAGCTTTCTTTCTGGAAACACCATATATTTT. Amino acid sequence: CASSLWTSFLSGNTIYF.

The chain links TRBV20-1 to TRBJ2-1; TRBD2 aligns across 13 bases. With 6 bases clipped from V and 6 bases from J, the junction kept 17 bases outside the gene matches. The length of the CDR3 is 18 residues. Per germline, CDR1 DFQATT and CDR2 SNEGSKA (reference sequence). Here the CDR3 reads CSARGGKKTSGRFNEQFF. DNA for the CDR3: TGCAGTGCCCGGGGAGGGAAAAAGACTAGCGGGAGGTTCAATGAGCAGTTCTTC.

This chain joins TRBV7-2 and TRBJ2-2, with D possibly matching TRBD2 (5 bases). Germline CDR1 SGHTA, CDR2 FQGNSA. Trimming took 2 bases from V and 5 from J, leaving 15 bases between them. The CDR3 runs to 16 residues. In DNA, the CDR3 is TGTGCCAGCAGCTTACTAGGCAGTTGGAGGACCGGGGAGCTGTTTTTT. This sequence encodes CASSLLGSWRTGELFF.

This clonotype was seen repeatedly, ten times or more. The J gene is TRBJ2-1, the V gene TRBV10-3; a possible D gene is TRBD1 (6 bases). Germline values: CDR1 ENHRY, CDR2 SYGVKD. V was cut by 0 bases and J by 7 bases, with 13 bases left in between. This CDR3 is 15 amino acids long. The CDR3 sequence is CAISESVQGLNEQFF. The CDR3 region has the DNA TGTGCCATCAGTGAGTCGGTGCAGGGGTTGAATGAGCAGTTCTTC.

This clonotype was observed many times. The V call is TRBV6-5, the J call TRBJ2-7; TRBD2 agrees at 10 bases. Germline loops: CDR1 MNHEY, CDR2 SVGAGI. The V and J ends lost 2 bases and 0 bases, in that order; junction bases with no gene match: 4. The CDR3 covers 16 residues. CDR3 sequence (DNA): TGTGCCAGCAGTTACGCCCCTAGCGGGGGCTCCTACGAGCAGTACTTC. Its protein product is CASSYAPSGGSYEQYF.

The sample holds many counts of this clonotype. This sequence joins TRBV20-1 and TRBJ2-1, with TRBD1 as a possible D gene (5 bases). Trimming cost V 2 bases and J 0 bases, with 8 bases left between them. Germline V CDR1 and CDR2: DFQATT, SNEGSKA (reference sequence). The CDR3 runs 14 residues. CDR3 residues: CSARQGYSYNEQFF. The CDR3 DNA sequence: TGCAGTGCTAGACAGGGTTACTCCTACAATGAGCAGTTCTTC.

Ten or more counts support this clonotype. The genes are TRBV12-3 or TRBV12-4 and TRBJ1-4; no firm D call. The CDR3 loop spans 15 amino acids. With 6 bases removed from V and 7 bases from J, the gap between germline ends came to 18 bases. CDR3 in amino acids: CASSPTGSSSEKLFF. The CDR3 bases are TGTGCCAGCAGCCCCACCGGGTCAAGCAGTGAAAAACTGTTTTTT.

At least ten counts were recorded for this clonotype. V is TRBV6-1 and J is TRBJ1-2; 8 bases agree with TRBD1. Germline values: CDR1 MNHNS, CDR2 SASEGT. Trimming removed 6 bases from V and 7 bases from J; junction bases left unmatched: 7. This CDR3 has 13 amino acids. CDR3 nucleotide sequence: TGTGCCAGCAGACCTGGGACAGGACGTGGCTACACCTTC. Protein product: CASRPGTGRGYTF.

This clonotype was seen more than once but under ten times. The chain links TRBV7-9 to TRBJ2-1; 8 bases line up with TRBD2. Germline V gene data show CDR1 as SEHNR and CDR2 as FQNEAQ (reference sequence). After removal of 5 bases from V and 2 bases from J, the junction contained 8 bases not matched to a gene. The CDR3 is 16 amino acids. CDR3 DNA sequence: TGTGCCAGCAGCGGCCGACTAGCGAGGACCTACAATGAGCAGTTCTTC. It is translated as CASSGRLARTYNEQFF.

This clonotype was recorded at least ten times. This rearrangement joins TRBV29-1 to TRBJ1-5, with D possibly being TRBD1 (6 bases). The CDR3 spans 12 residues. V was trimmed by 8 bases and J by 9 bases, leaving 17 bases between them. CDR1 is SQVTM, CDR2 ANQGSEA, per germline. The CDR3 reads CSIRAPGAPQHF. The CDR3 DNA follows: TGCAGCATCCGGGCCCCAGGGGCGCCCCAGCATTTT. Supplemented by reference TRBV29-1 and TRBJ1-5, the full variable domain reads SAVISQKPSRDICQRGTSLTIQCQVDSQVTMMFWYRQQPGQSLTLIATANQGSEATYESGFVIDKFPISRPNLTFSTLTVSNMSPEDSSIYLCSIRAPGAPQHFGDGTRLSIL.

There are many counts of this clonotype. The chain has TRBV5-6 and TRBJ1-1; D is ambiguous. In germline, CDR1 is SGHDT, CDR2 YYEEEE. The CDR3 has 15 residues. V lost 0 bases and J lost 5, with 14 bases in between. CDR3: CASSLAPTEVTEAFF. In DNA, the CDR3 is TGTGCCAGCAGCTTGGCGCCCACGGAGGTTACTGAAGCTTTCTTT.

This clonotype came up many times. This chain links TRBV29-1 with TRBJ1-1; a weak D match, TRBD1 (5 bases). The CDR3 runs 13 residues. The germline CDR1 and CDR2 sequences are SQVTM and ANQGSEA. The V end was cut by 5 bases, the J end by 2 bases, with 12 bases between. In nucleotides, the CDR3 is TGCAGCGTTAAAGGGGCCCATAACACTGAAGCTTTCTTT. Protein product: CSVKGAHNTEAFF.

The rearrangement joins TRBV5-8 to TRBJ2-1; D gene ambiguous. Germline CDR1 is SGHTS and CDR2 is YDEGEE. V was trimmed by 7 bases and J by 13 bases, leaving 9 bases between them. There are 9 residues in the CDR3. CDR3 sequence (DNA): TGTGCCAGCTTCGAAGGACAGTTCTTC. Translation gives CASFEGQFF.

This clonotype was seen repeatedly, ten times or more. The chain carries TRBV5-1 and TRBJ2-7; 9 nucleotides agree with TRBD1. The CDR3 has 15 amino acids. V lost 3 bases and J lost 5; bases outside the gene matches: 9. Per germline, CDR1 SGHRS and CDR2 YFSETQ. CDR3 in amino acids: CASSSGTGRSHEQYF. DNA of the CDR3: TGCGCCAGCAGCTCCGGGACAGGGAGATCCCACGAGCAGTACTTC.

This clonotype was seen many times. V gene TRBV20-1 combines with J gene TRBJ1-1; tentatively, D is TRBD1 (5 bases). The CDR3 consists of 14 residues. Germline-derived CDR1 and CDR2 are DFQATT and SNEGSKA (reference sequence). CDR3 amino acids: CRAPPGGLNTEAFF. CDR3 in DNA: TGCAGAGCACCACCCGGGGGGTTGAACACTGAAGCTTTCTTT.

This clonotype was detected many times. The chain joins TRBV3-1 to TRBJ1-5; D is possibly TRBD1 (6 bases). Germline V gives CDR1 LGHDT, CDR2 YNNKEL (reference sequence). V lost 3 bases and J 1 base, leaving 10 bases between the germline ends. CDR3 size: 15 residues. CDR3 bases: TGTGCCAGCAGCCAGAACGACAGGAGCAATCAGCCCCAGCATTTT. This encodes CASSQNDRSNQPQHF.

This clonotype has a count of ten or more. CDR3 loop: CLGVNTGELFF. The CDR3 bases are TGCTTAGGGGTCAACACCGGGGAGCTGTTTTTT. This chain joins TRBV20-1 and TRBJ2-2; D perhaps matches TRBD1 (5 bases). Germline CDR1 and CDR2: DFQATT and SNEGSKA (reference sequence). This CDR3 spans 11 amino acids.

The sample holds many counts of this clonotype. V gene TRBV5-1 combines with J gene TRBJ1-5; 7 bases map to TRBD1. The CDR3 spans 18 residues. Germline V gives CDR1 SGHRS, CDR2 YFSETQ. V was clipped by 1 base and J by 5 bases; unmatched bases: 15. CDR3 residues: CASSLYRGPSRYYQPQHF. The CDR3 region has the DNA TGCGCCAGCAGCTTGTACAGGGGCCCCTCAAGATATTATCAGCCCCAGCATTTT.

The chain couples TRBV30 to TRBJ2-5; D tentatively fits TRBD1 or TRBD2 (5 bases each). Germline CDR1 and CDR2: GTSNPN and SVGIG (reference sequence). The CDR3 covers 14 residues. V lost 3 bases to trimming and J lost 1 base, with 12 bases between them. CDR3 coding DNA: TGTGCCTGGAGAGATACCGGGACCCAAGAGACCCAGTACTTC. It specifies CAWRDTGTQETQYF. Combining the CDR3 with reference TRBV30 and TRBJ2-5 gives the whole variable domain SQTIHQWPATLVQPVGSPLSLECTVEGTSNPNLYWYRQAAGRGLQLLFYSVGIGQISSEVPQNLSASRPQDRQFILSSKKLLLSDSGFYLCAWRDTGTQETQYFGPGTRLLVL.

This clonotype was picked up many times. The J gene is TRBJ2-2, the V gene TRBV5-1; 10 nucleotides agree with TRBD1. The germline V gene has CDR1 SGHRS and CDR2 YFSETQ. The junction had 2 bases not matched to a gene; V was cut back by 3 bases and J by 3 bases. There are 15 residues in the CDR3. In DNA, the CDR3 is TGCGCCAGCAGCTGGGGACAGGGGTACACCGGGGAGCTGTTTTTT. Translation gives CASSWGQGYTGELFF.